The sequence of this TCR beta chain was determined in a study of PD-L1 blockade in urothelial cancer. Across the whole study: Atezolizumab (1,200 mg intravenously every 3 weeks) began in the mid-2010s for patients.

There are a few counts of this clone. Trimming pared 5 bases from V and 1 base from J, leaving 5 bases between. The germline V gene encodes CDR1 LNHDA and CDR2 SQIVND (reference sequence). The CDR3 totals 13 residues. Noted time point: pretreatment peripheral blood. Sequencing used immunoSEQ multiplex PCR; TCRdb keeps in-frame clones, though not all of them. The sample has some 40,000 clones; around four fifths are singletons. This receptor was obtained from a man older than 75 with urothelial cancer. The sequencing here drew on PBMCs, taken around atezolizumab (anti-PD-L1) treatment. V and J are TRBV19 and TRBJ2-2; no clear D. The CDR3 DNA follows: TGTGCCAGTAGTGTAATGAACACCGGGGAGCTGTTTTTT. This gives the protein CASSVMNTGELFF.